This T cell receptor (beta chain) was sequenced for a study of blood T cell repertoires in COVID-19. About the research overall: Samples representing acute and convalescent COVID-19 were sourced from the United States, Italy and Spain.

Per the original methods: Amplification from reference gene primers served as the basis for estimated nucleated cell counts. The assay was immunoSEQ multiplex PCR, and TCRdb's table has in-frame clones only and misses some. Clone size and the V and J calls come from that table; the DNA yielded D and trimming. The data show about 90,000 clones, around 88% seen once. CDR1 and CDR2 (germline): LNHDA, SQIVND (reference sequence). The CDR3 contains 11 residues. With 6 bases removed from V and 5 bases from J, the gap between germline ends came to 8 bases. This rearrangement joins TRBV19 to TRBJ2-7; maybe TRBD2 (5 bases). The source material was peripheral blood. This TCR derives from an older man with active or convalescent COVID-19. The CDR3 reads CASSEGNEQYF. DNA of the CDR3: TGTGCCAGTAGCGAGGGAAACGAGCAGTACTTC.